Described below is a single TCR beta chain sequence and its context. Gene names follow the mouse nomenclature. The read terminates 4 residues before the CDR3 end, so the remaining end is supplied by the germline J gene. This sample stems from a study of CD8+ T cells in alopecia areata. Trimming took off 11 bases at V and 0 bases at J, with 11 bases between the two ends. This CDR3 is built from 13 residues. Germline V lookup: CDR1 LGHNA, CDR2 YNLKQL (reference sequence). The authors sorted pooled cutaneous lymph node cells using CD4, CD8alpha, NKG2D, NKG2ACE and other markers. Extraction and reverse transcription of RNA yielded cDNA as the sequencing template. Sequencing used immunoSEQ multiplex PCR; TCRdb keeps in-frame clones, though not all of them. Listed for the sample are roughly 260,000 clones, none seen a single time.

This clonotype was obtained from a C3H/HeJ mouse with alopecia areata. As its MHC haplotype, the strain has H2-k. The chain carries TRBV5 and TRBJ2-1; tentative D call: TRBD2 (7 bases). Sequenced sample: CD4+ T cells sorted from a lymph node. The CDR3 protein is CAGGGGNYAEQFF. The covered CDR3 bases are TGTGCCGGAGGGGGGGGTAACTATGCT.